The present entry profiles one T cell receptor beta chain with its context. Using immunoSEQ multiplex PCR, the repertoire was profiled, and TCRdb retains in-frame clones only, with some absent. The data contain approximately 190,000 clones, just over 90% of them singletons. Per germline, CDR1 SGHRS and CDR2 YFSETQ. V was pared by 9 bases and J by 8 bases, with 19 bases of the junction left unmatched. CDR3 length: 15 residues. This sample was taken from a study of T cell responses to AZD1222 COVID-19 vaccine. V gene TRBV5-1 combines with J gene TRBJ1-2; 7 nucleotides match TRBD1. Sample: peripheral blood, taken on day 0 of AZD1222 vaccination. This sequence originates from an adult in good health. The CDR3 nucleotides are TGCGCCACAACTCGGGATGCAGGGGGTGGTGGAGGCTACACCTTC. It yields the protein CATTRDAGGGGGYTF.